The clone carrying this T cell receptor (beta chain) occurred a few times. This entry is derived from a study of T-cell memory formation after mild COVID-19. The wider study: The TCR clusters were mostly specific to one donor.

MiXCR, run by TCRdb on the 5' RACE reads, gives a single entry per CDR3 protein. The sample holds about 350,000 distinct CDR3 sequences, 20% to 25% seen once. Germline lookup yields CDR1 SGHTA and CDR2 FQGNSA. With V trimmed by 4 bases and J by 6 bases, 8 bases remained unmatched. The CDR3 contains 15 residues. The TCR sequence derives from a man aged 18 to 35 who had mild COVID-19 (a few samples of this study predate the infection). Cell type and time point are not known. Sequencing was done on a sample of PBMCs or a T cell subset sorted from them (not recorded which). This rearrangement joins TRBV7-2 to TRBJ2-3; 9 positions match TRBD1. CDR3 nucleotide sequence: TGTGCCAGCAGCTCTTCCGGGACAGGGACGGATACGCAGTATTTT. It translates to CASSSSGTGTDTQYF.